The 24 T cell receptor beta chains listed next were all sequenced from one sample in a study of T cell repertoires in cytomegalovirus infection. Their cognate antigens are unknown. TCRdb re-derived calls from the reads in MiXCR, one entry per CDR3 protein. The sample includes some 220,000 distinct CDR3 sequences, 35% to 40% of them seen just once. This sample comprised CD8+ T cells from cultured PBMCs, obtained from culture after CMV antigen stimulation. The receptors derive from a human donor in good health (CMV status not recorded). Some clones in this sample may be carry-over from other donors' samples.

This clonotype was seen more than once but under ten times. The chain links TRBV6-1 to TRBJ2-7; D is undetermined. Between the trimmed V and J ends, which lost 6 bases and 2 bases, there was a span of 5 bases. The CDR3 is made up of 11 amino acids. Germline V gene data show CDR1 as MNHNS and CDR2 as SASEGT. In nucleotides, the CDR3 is TGTGCCAGCAGACGAACCTACGAGCAGTACTTC. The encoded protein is CASRRTYEQYF.

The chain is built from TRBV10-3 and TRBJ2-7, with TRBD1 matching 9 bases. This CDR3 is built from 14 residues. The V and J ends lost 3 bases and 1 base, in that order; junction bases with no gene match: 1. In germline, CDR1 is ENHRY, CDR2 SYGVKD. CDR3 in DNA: TGTGCCATCAGTGAAGGGACAGGGTCCTACGAGCAGTACTTC. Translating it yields CAISEGTGSYEQYF.

CDR3 region: CASSLAIAGGRSYNEQFF. CDR3 bases: TGTGCCAGCAGCTTAGCCATAGCGGGAGGTAGGTCCTACAATGAGCAGTTCTTC. The V gene is TRBV7-8, the J gene TRBJ2-1; TRBD2 matches at 10 bases. The CDR3 totals 18 residues. V shed 0 bases, J shed 1 base, and the junction held 6 bases outside the gene matches. Germline-derived CDR1 and CDR2 are SGHVS and FQNEAQ.

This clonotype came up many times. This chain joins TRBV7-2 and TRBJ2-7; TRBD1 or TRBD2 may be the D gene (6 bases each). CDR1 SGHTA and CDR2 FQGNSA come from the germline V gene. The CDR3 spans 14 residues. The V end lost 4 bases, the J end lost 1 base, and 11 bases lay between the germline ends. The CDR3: CASSSEGGSYEQYF. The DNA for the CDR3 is TGTGCCAGCAGCTCGGAGGGGGGTTCCTACGAGCAGTACTTC.

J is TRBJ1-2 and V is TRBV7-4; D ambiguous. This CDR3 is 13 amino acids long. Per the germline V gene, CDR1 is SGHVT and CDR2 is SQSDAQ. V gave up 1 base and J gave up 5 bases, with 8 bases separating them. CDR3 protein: CASSLETVYGYTF. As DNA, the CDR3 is TGTGCCAGCAGCTTAGAAACAGTATATGGCTACACCTTC.

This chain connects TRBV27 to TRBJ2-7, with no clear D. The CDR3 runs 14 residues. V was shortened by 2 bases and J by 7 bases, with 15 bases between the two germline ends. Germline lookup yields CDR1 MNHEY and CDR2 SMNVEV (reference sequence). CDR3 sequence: CASSLGARNREQYF. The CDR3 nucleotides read TGTGCCAGCAGTTTAGGTGCCCGCAACCGGGAGCAGTACTTC.

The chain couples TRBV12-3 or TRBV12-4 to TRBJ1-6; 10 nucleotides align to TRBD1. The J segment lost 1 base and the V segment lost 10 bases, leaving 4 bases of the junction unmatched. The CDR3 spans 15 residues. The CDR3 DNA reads TGTGCCACCCGACAGGGGGCTTCCTATAATTCACCCCTCCACTTT. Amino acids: CATRQGASYNSPLHF.

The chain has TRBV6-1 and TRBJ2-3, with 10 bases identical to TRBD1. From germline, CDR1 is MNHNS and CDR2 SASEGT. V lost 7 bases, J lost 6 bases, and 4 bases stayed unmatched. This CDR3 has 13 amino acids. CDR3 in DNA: TGTGCCAGCATGGGGACAGGGGCGGATACGCAGTATTTT. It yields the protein CASMGTGADTQYF.

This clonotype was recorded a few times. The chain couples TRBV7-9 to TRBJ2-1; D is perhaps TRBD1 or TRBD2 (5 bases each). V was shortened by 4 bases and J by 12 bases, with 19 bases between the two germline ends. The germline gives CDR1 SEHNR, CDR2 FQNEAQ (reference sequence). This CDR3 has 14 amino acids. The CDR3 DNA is TGTGCCAGCAGCTGGCCCGACAATGAGAGGGGGCAGTTCTTC. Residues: CASSWPDNERGQFF. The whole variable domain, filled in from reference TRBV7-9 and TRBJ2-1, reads DTGVSQNPRHKITKRGQNVTFRCDPISEHNRLYWYRQTLGQGPEFLTYFQNEAQLEKSRLLSDRFSAERPKGSFSTLEIQRTEQGDSAMYLCASSWPDNERGQFFGPGTRLTVL.

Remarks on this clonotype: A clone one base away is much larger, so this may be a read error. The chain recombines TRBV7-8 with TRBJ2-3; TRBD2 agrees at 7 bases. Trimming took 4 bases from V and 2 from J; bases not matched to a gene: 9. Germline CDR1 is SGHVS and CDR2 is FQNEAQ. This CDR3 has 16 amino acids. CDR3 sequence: CASSSGLVGFTDTQYF. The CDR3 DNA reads TGTGCCAGCAGCTCCGGACTAGTGGGCTTCACAGATACGCAGTATTTT. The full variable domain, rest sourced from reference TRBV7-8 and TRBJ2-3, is GAGVSQSPRYKVAKRGQDVALRCDPISGHVSLFWYQQALGQGPEFLTYFQNEAQLDKSGLPSDRFFAERPEGSVSTLKIQRTQQEDSAVYLCASSSGLVGFTDTQYFGPGTRLTVL.

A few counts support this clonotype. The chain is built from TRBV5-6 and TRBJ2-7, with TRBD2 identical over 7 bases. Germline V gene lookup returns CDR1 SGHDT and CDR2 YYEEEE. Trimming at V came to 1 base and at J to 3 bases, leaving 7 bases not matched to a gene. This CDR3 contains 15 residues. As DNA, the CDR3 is TGTGCCAGCAGCTTGAGCGCGGGAGTCGTCTACGAGCAGTACTTC. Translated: CASSLSAGVVYEQYF.

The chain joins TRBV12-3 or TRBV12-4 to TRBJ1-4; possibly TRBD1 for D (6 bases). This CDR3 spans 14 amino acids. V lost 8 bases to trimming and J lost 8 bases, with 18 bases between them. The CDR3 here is CASRRGGLEEKLFF. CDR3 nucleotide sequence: TGTGCCAGCCGAAGGGGGGGACTCGAGGAAAAACTGTTTTTT.

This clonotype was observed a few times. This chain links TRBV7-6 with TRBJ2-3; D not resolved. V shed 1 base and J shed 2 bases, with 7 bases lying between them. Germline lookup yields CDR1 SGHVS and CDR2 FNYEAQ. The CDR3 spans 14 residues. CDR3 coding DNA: TGTGCCAGCAGCTTAGTGGTCTACACAGATACGCAGTATTTT. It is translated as CASSLVVYTDTQYF. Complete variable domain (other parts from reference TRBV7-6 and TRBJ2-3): GAGVSQSPRYKVTKRGQDVALRCDPISGHVSLYWYRQALGQGPEFLTYFNYEAQQDKSGLPNDRFSAERPEGSISTLTIQRTEQRDSAMYRCASSLVVYTDTQYFGPGTRLTVL.

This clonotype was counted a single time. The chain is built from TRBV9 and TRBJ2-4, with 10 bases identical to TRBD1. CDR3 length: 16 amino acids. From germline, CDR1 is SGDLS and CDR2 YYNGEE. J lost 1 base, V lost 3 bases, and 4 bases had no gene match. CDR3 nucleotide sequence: TGTGCCAGCAGCGGGGACAGGGGTACGGCCAAAAACATTCAGTACTTC. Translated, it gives CASSGDRGTAKNIQYF.

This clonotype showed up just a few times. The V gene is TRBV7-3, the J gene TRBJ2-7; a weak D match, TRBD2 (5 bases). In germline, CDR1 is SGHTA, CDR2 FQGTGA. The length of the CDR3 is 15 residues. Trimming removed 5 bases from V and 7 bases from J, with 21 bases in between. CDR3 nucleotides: TGTGCCAGCAGCCCACGGGCCGAAAACTCGGGAGAGCAGTACTTC. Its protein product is CASSPRAENSGEQYF.

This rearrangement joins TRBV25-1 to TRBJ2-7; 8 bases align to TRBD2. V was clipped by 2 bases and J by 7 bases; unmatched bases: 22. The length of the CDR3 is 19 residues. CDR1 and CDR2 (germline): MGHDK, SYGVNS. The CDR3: CASSEGGLGRREVPEEQYF. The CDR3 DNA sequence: TGTGCCAGCAGTGAAGGGGGACTAGGTCGGCGGGAGGTCCCGGAAGAGCAGTACTTC.

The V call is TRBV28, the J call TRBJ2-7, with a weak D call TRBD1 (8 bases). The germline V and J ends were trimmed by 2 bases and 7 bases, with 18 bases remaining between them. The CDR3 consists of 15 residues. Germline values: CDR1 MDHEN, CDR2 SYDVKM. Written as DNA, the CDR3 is TGTGCCAGCAGTTTAATGACAGGGGCCGGGGGGGAGCAGTACTTC. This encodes CASSLMTGAGGEQYF.

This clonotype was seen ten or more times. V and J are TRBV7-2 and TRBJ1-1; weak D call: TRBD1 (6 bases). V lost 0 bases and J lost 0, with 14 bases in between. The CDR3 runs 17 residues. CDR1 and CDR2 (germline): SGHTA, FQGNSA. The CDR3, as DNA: TGTGCCAGCAGCTTAGCCCACAGGGAGCGGTTGAACACTGAAGCTTTCTTT. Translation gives CASSLAHRERLNTEAFF.

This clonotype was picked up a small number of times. In DNA, the CDR3 is TGTGCCAGCAGCAAGATCAGGACTGTCTACGAGCAGTACTTC. Translated, it gives CASSKIRTVYEQYF. The genes are TRBV28 and TRBJ2-7, with D possibly TRBD2 on 5 matching bases. The germline V gene encodes CDR1 MDHEN and CDR2 SYDVKM. The V end was cut by 6 bases, the J end by 3 bases, with 15 bases between. The CDR3 contains 14 residues.

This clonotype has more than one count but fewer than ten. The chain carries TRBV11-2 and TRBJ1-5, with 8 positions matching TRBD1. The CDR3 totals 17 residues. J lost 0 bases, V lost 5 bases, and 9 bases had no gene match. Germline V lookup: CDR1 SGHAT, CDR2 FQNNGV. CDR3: CASSPFGTGYSNQPQHF. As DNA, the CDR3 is TGTGCCAGCAGCCCATTCGGGACAGGCTATAGCAATCAGCCCCAGCATTTT.

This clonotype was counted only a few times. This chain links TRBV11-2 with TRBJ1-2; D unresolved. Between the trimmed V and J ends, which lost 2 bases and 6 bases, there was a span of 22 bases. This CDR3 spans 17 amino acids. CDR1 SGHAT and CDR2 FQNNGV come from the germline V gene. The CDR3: CASSLPQAGPWFNGYTF. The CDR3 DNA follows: TGTGCCAGCAGCTTACCGCAGGCCGGGCCCTGGTTTAATGGCTACACCTTC.

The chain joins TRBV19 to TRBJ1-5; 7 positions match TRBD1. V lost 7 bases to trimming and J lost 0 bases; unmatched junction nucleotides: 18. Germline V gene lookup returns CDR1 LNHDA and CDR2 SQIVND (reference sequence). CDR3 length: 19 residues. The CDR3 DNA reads TGTGCCAGTAAAGCGGCGGTCGGGCAGGGGGGATTTAGCAATCAGCCCCAGCATTTT. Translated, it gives CASKAAVGQGGFSNQPQHF.

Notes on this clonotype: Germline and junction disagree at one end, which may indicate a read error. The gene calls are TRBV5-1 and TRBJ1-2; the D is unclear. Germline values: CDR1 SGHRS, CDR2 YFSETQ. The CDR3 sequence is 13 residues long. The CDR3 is CASTPGSNYSYTF. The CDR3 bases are TGCGCCAGCACCCCGGGGAGTAACTATAGCTACACCTTC.

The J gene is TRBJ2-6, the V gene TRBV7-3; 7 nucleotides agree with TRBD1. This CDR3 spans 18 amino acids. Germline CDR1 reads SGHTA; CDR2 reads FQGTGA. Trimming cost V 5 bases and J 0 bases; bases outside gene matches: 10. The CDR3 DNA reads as TGTGCCAGCAGCCTAAGGGACAGAGGACTCTCTGGGGCCAACGTCCTGACTTTC. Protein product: CASSLRDRGLSGANVLTF.